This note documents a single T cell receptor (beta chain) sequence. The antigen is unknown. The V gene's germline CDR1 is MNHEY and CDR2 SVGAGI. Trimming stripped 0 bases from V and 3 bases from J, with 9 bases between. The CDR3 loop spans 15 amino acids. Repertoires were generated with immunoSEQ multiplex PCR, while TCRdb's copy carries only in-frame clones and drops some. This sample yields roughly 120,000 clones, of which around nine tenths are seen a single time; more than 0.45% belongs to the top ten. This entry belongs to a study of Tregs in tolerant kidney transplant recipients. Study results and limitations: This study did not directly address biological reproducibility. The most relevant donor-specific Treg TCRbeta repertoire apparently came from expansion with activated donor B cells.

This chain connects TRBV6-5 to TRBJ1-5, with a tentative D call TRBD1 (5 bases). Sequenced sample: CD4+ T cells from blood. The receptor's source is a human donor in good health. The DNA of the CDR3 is TGTGCCAGCAGTTACTCGAGGGGCCCCAATCAGCCCCAGCATTTT. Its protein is CASSYSRGPNQPQHF.